This T cell receptor (beta chain) appears in the sequencing data of a study of long-term antiretroviral therapy in people with HIV. Notes on the study in general: Post-treatment diversity went higher with ART but stayed below transplant donor controls.

A word on this clone: Its antigen remains unknown.

One or more pre-ART and two or more post-ART PBMC samples were available from each donor. The assay, immunoSEQ v3.0, was run at survey level. The table came from immunoSEQ multiplex PCR; TCRdb's copy has only in-frame clones and leaves some out. The sample has about 23,000 clones; roughly four fifths are singletons. The receptor's source is a man in his fifties or sixties with HIV. Sequencing was performed on unsorted PBMCs, taken 0.4 years after starting antiretroviral therapy.

This chain's CDR3 is CASSLTGGVNQPQHF. In nucleotides, the CDR3 is TGCGCCAGCAGCTTGACAGGGGGCGTCAATCAGCCCCAGCATTTT. The chain links TRBV5-1 to TRBJ1-5, with 9 bases fitting TRBD1. The CDR3 runs to 15 residues. The ends lost 1 base at V and 3 bases at J; junction bases unmatched: 2. Per germline, CDR1 SGHRS and CDR2 YFSETQ.